The T cell receptor (beta chain) under discussion was sequenced for a study of T-cell memory formation after mild COVID-19. Trimming at V came to 5 bases and at J to 0 bases, leaving 10 bases not matched to a gene. Germline V lookup: CDR1 SEHNR, CDR2 FQNEAQ (reference sequence). CDR3 length equals 19 residues. TCRdb reprocessed the 5' RACE reads with MiXCR, giving one entry per CDR3 protein. The sample has a few hundred thousand distinct CDR3 sequences, approximately 15% seen once; the top ten hold around 22%. The receptor was isolated from a man between 18 and 35 years old who had mild COVID-19 (a few samples of this study predate the infection). Cell type and time point are not known. Sequencing input: PBMCs or a T cell subset sorted from them (not recorded which). The J gene is TRBJ2-6, the V gene TRBV7-9; 10 bases align to TRBD1. CDR3 sequence (DNA): TGTGCCAGCAGCGGGGAAGAGGGACAGGGGAGCTCTGGGGCCAACGTCCTGACTTTC. Protein product: CASSGEEGQGSSGANVLTF.